This T cell receptor (beta chain) was captured in a study of blood T cell repertoires in COVID-19. Across the study: The samples span acute and convalescent COVID-19 from the United States, Italy and Spain.

Germline lookup yields CDR1 MNHEY and CDR2 SVGEGT. V lost 5 bases, J lost 0 bases, and 14 bases lay in between. The CDR3 contains 16 residues. Original data processing: Quantification of nucleated cells was approximated via reference gene primer amplification. The table came from immunoSEQ multiplex PCR; TCRdb's copy has only in-frame clones and leaves some out. The D gene and trimming were derived from the DNA, and the V and J assignments and clone size from that table. The data contain tens of thousands of clones, around 80% of them seen just once; the ten biggest clones take up about 24%. This clonotype was sampled from a human donor in a cohort sampled during active COVID-19. The sample consisted of peripheral blood. J is TRBJ1-5 and V is TRBV6-2 or TRBV6-3; D ambiguous. In DNA, the CDR3 is TGTGCCAGCAGTAGATTGGGCGAACTTAGCAATCAGCCCCAGCATTTT. The encoded protein is CASSRLGELSNQPQHF.